The TCR beta chain described here comes from a study of vaccination and CD4 T cells after COVID-19. At the level of the study: Convalescents were six males and four females, two of them Hispanic. The study drew post-COVID samples a median approximately 100 days after diagnosis (range 35 to 161).

Time point: late sampling 161 to 241 days after vaccination in a few convalescent patients. Germline V gene data show CDR1 as SGHTA and CDR2 as FQGNSA. This CDR3 has 13 amino acids. Trimming removed 2 bases at V and 5 bases at J, with 9 bases between. TCRdb used MiXCR to reprocess the PCR reads, holding one entry per CDR3 protein. The sample lists 28,000 or so distinct CDR3 sequences; approximately 53% were seen once. The sequence was obtained from a human donor who had recovered from COVID-19. The sequencing here drew on CD4+ T cells from blood, taken about 7 months after SARS-CoV-2 vaccination. This chain uses TRBV7-2 with TRBJ1-2; D might be TRBD1 (5 bases). CDR3 region: CASSLQGRYGYTF. As DNA, the CDR3 is TGTGCCAGCAGCTTACAGGGAAGATATGGCTACACCTTC.